This T cell receptor (beta chain) stems from a study of ipilimumab plus nivolumab after autologous stem cell transplantation. Study-level background: Median doses per patient: 5 ipilimumab, about eight nivolumab. Findings of the study overall: Per the authors, repertoire, Treg and microbiota data justify further study.

Profiled with immunoSEQ multiplex PCR; TCRdb holds only in-frame clones, not every one. The sample lists roughly 45,000 clones, about 88% occurring once. Germline V gene sequence: CDR1 SGHVS, CDR2 FNYEAQ. The CDR3 sequence is 13 residues long. V was clipped by 3 bases and J by 5 bases, with 9 bases between them. Patients got ipilimumab 1 mg/kg beginning 14 to 28 days post-transplant. Patients received nivolumab 3 mg/kg at weeks 1, 4, 7, 10, then fortnightly to week 26. As for this clone: Its antigen remains unidentified.

This sequence was found in a male donor with multiple myeloma. This chain joins TRBV7-6 and TRBJ2-3; D remains unclear. The starting material was PBMCs, obtained in a trial of ipilimumab plus nivolumab as post-transplant consolidation. The CDR3 DNA sequence: TGTGCCAGCAGCTTCGCAGGTGTAGATACGCAGTATTTT. Amino acids: CASSFAGVDTQYF.